Each of the 10 T cell receptor beta chains below was sequenced from the same sample in a study of cytotoxic CD8 clonotypes in ibrutinib-treated CLL. The assay was immunoSEQ multiplex PCR, and TCRdb's table has in-frame clones only and misses some. The table records over 150,000 clones, 72% of them present only once. The specimen comprised PBMCs, sampled after 24 months of ibrutinib treatment. The source is a human donor with chronic lymphocytic leukemia.

The chain carries TRBV7-8 and TRBJ2-2; D is unresolved. The V end lost 5 bases, the J end lost 4 bases, and 14 bases lay between the germline ends. Per the germline V gene, CDR1 is SGHVS and CDR2 is FQNEAQ. This CDR3 spans 15 amino acids. Written as DNA, the CDR3 is TGTGCCAGCAGCCCCACCGGAACCCTCACCGGGGAGCTGTTTTTT. Amino acid sequence: CASSPTGTLTGELFF.

The genes are TRBV2 and TRBJ2-5; 9 bases are a match to TRBD1. Unmatched junction bases numbered 12, after V lost 8 bases and J lost 5 bases. CDR1 is SNHLY, CDR2 FYNNEI, per germline. The CDR3 consists of 15 residues. CDR3 DNA: TGTGCCAGCCCTGGACAGGGGTCCAACGGGGAGACCCAGTACTTC. It encodes CASPGQGSNGETQYF. Supplemented by reference TRBV2 and TRBJ2-5, the full variable domain reads EPEVTQTPSHQVTQMGQEVILRCVPISNHLYFYWYRQILGQKVEFLVSFYNNEISEKSEIFDDQFSVERPDGSNFTLKIRSTKLEDSAMYFCASPGQGSNGETQYFGPGTRLLVL.

The CDR3 sequence: CASSYSRQFHKPQHF. The CDR3 DNA reads TGTGCCAGCAGTTACTCGAGGCAGTTCCATAAGCCCCAGCATTTT. This sequence joins TRBV6-5 and TRBJ1-5; D call uncertain. This CDR3 contains 15 residues. Trimming shortened V by 0 bases and J by 8 bases, and 14 bases separated the two germline ends. From germline, CDR1 is MNHEY and CDR2 SVGAGI.

The V and J genes are TRBV14 and TRBJ1-5; D is perhaps TRBD1 (6 bases). Germline assignment: CDR1 SGHDN and CDR2 FVKESK. The germline V and J ends were trimmed by 5 bases and 7 bases, with 12 bases remaining between them. The CDR3 has 13 residues. The CDR3 region is CASSAGERQPQHF. CDR3 bases: TGTGCCAGCAGCGCAGGGGAGAGGCAGCCCCAGCATTTT.

The rearrangement joins TRBV6-5 to TRBJ1-1, with D tentatively TRBD1 (5 bases). The ends were cut back, 6 bases at V and 5 bases at J, with 13 bases in the middle. The CDR3 consists of 13 residues. Germline V gives CDR1 MNHEY, CDR2 SVGAGI. The CDR3 loop is CASRLGGGTEAFF. The CDR3 bases are TGTGCCAGCAGACTAGGCGGGGGGACTGAAGCTTTCTTT.

In this sample, this clone turned up a few times. The rearrangement uses TRBV20-1 and TRBJ2-5; no clear D. The V and J ends lost 6 bases and 5 bases respectively, with 10 bases between them. CDR3 length equals 11 residues. Germline assignment: CDR1 DFQATT and CDR2 SNEGSKA (reference sequence). This CDR3 is CSARVAETQYF. In DNA, the CDR3 is TGCAGTGCCCGAGTCGCGGAGACCCAGTACTTC.

The rearrangement uses TRBV28 and TRBJ1-5; D gene ambiguous. The CDR3 consists of 11 residues. Germline loops: CDR1 MDHEN, CDR2 SYDVKM. Trimming left V 3 bases short and J 6 bases short, with 3 bases between. The CDR3 sequence is CASSFGQPQHF. Written as DNA, the CDR3 is TGTGCCAGCAGTTTTGGTCAGCCCCAGCATTTT.

The chain employs TRBV25-1 and TRBJ1-1, with a possible D match to TRBD1 (6 bases). CDR3 size: 16 residues. Germline CDR1 reads MGHDK; CDR2 reads SYGVNS. Trimming left V 3 bases short and J 0 bases short, with 14 bases between. As DNA, the CDR3 is TGTGCCAGCAGTGAGCAGGGGCCCGTAATGAACACTGAAGCTTTCTTT. This sequence encodes CASSEQGPVMNTEAFF.

This clone was found a few times. The chain couples TRBV6-5 to TRBJ1-4, with TRBD1 identical over 8 bases. CDR3 length: 12 amino acids. The germline V gene encodes CDR1 MNHEY and CDR2 SVGAGI. V was clipped by 8 bases and J by 5 bases; unmatched bases: 1. In DNA form, the CDR3 reads TGTGCCAGCCGGACAGGGAATGAAAAACTGTTTTTT. Translation gives CASRTGNEKLFF.

The V call is TRBV27, the J call TRBJ1-1, with D perhaps TRBD1 (6 bases). Trimming left V 8 bases short and J 2 bases short, with 15 bases between. Germline V lookup: CDR1 MNHEY, CDR2 SMNVEV (reference sequence). The CDR3 totals 14 residues. As DNA, the CDR3 is TGTGCCAGCTATTTAACAGGGACAAACACTGAAGCTTTCTTT. The encoded protein is CASYLTGTNTEAFF.